This TCR beta chain was obtained from a study of blood T cell repertoires in COVID-19. Study at large: T cells, B-cell-depleted T cells, or PBMCs provided the cDNA or gDNA that served as material.

The table lists this clone with a count of one. Germline CDR1 reads SGHAT; CDR2 reads FQNNGV. The V end lost 7 bases, the J end lost 7 bases, and 19 bases lay between the germline ends. The CDR3 has 15 residues. Only in-frame clones appear in the TCRdb table, and some are missing; sequencing was by immunoSEQ multiplex PCR. The sample yields about 200,000 clones, 70% to 90% seen once. V and J are TRBV11-2 and TRBJ1-4, with TRBD1 as a possible D gene (6 bases). This TCR was sampled from a woman in her sixties or seventies with acute or convalescent COVID-19. Sequencing input: peripheral blood. This chain's CDR3 is CASTDQRGRGEKLFF. The CDR3 nucleotides read TGTGCCAGCACCGATCAGAGGGGGAGGGGTGAAAAACTGTTTTTT.